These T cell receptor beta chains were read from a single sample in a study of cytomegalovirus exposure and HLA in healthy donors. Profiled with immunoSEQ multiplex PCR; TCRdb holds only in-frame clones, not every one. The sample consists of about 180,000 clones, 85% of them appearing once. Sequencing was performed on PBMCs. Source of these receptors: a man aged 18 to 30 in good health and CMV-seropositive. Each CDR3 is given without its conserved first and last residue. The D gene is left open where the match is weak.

CDR3aa: ASSDPTGGSDEKLF
d_gene: TRBD1
j_gene: TRBJ1-4
v_gene: TRBV6-4

CDR3aa: ASSPEGDLVGANVLT
d_gene: .
j_gene: TRBJ2-6
v_gene: TRBV4-2

CDR3aa: ASSLYAPPTGEGNTIY
d_gene: TRBD1
j_gene: TRBJ1-3
v_gene: TRBV27

CDR3aa: ASSPYQSSPGASDGYT
d_gene: .
j_gene: TRBJ1-2
v_gene: TRBV11-2

CDR3aa: ASSLERNTEAF
d_gene: .
j_gene: TRBJ1-1
v_gene: TRBV13

CDR3aa: ASTQSTGTNTEAF
d_gene: .
j_gene: TRBJ1-1
v_gene: TRBV11-2

CDR3aa: ASSESSYGYT
d_gene: .
j_gene: TRBJ1-2
v_gene: TRBV7-9

CDR3aa: ASSQGAGVFNEQF
d_gene: TRBD2
j_gene: TRBJ2-1
v_gene: TRBV7-9

CDR3aa: ASSLRVVNQPQH
d_gene: .
j_gene: TRBJ1-5
v_gene: TRBV2

CDR3aa: ASSLGGLGSDTQY
d_gene: TRBD2
j_gene: TRBJ2-3
v_gene: TRBV7-3

CDR3aa: ASSRTSDALEQY
d_gene: TRBD2
j_gene: TRBJ2-7
v_gene: TRBV5-1